The rows below give T cell receptor beta chains drawn from one sample of a study of cytomegalovirus exposure and HLA in healthy donors. Produced via immunoSEQ multiplex PCR; TCRdb's table is partial and in-frame only. The sample includes about 170,000 clones, about 59% of them seen just once. The sample consisted of PBMCs. Receptor source: a man aged 40-49 years in good health and CMV-seronegative. Each CDR3 is given with its conserved first and last residue. The D gene is left open where the match is weak. A row's size may be missing; if present it is once, few, many or a size class.

D,J,size,V,CDR3,DNA
.,TRBJ2-5,few,TRBV7-2,CASSFLRLTQETQYF,TGTGCCAGCAGCTTCTTGCGGCTAACCCAAGAGACCCAGTACTTC
.,TRBJ2-7,.,TRBV6-6,CASGQTFYEQYF,TGTGCCAGCGGACAGACCTTCTACGAGCAGTACTTC
.,TRBJ1-4,.,TRBV2,CASTGTNEKLFF,TGTGCCAGCACCGGGACTAATGAAAAACTGTTTTTT
.,TRBJ2-5,.,TRBV5-4,CASSPGREETQYF,TGTGCCAGCAGCCCCGGCAGGGAAGAGACCCAGTACTTC
.,TRBJ2-7,.,TRBV6-5,CASSSQYEQYF,TGTGCCAGCAGCTCCCAGTACGAGCAGTACTTC
.,TRBJ1-1,few,TRBV7-2,CASSLQGRTEAFF,TGTGCCAGCAGCTTACAGGGAAGGACTGAAGCTTTCTTT
.,TRBJ2-5,few,TRBV6-5,CASSYEPGRAETQYF,TGTGCCAGCAGTTACGAGCCGGGCAGGGCGGAGACCCAGTACTTC
.,TRBJ1-1,.,TRBV7-2,CASSQRTRLPDFEAFF,TGTGCCAGCAGCCAGAGGACACGGCTGCCCGATTTTGAAGCTTTCTTT
.,TRBJ1-2,.,TRBV29-1,CSVERYGYGYTF,TGCAGCGTTGAGAGATACGGGTATGGCTACACCTTC
TRBD1,TRBJ1-4,.,TRBV27,CASGGQGTAEKLFF,TGTGCCAGCGGAGGACAGGGGACCGCTGAAAAACTGTTTTTT
.,TRBJ2-7,.,TRBV7-9,CSSSLGQGMTYEQYF,TGTTCCAGCAGCTTAGGGCAGGGCATGACCTACGAGCAGTACTTC
.,TRBJ1-6,few,TRBV5-1,CASSLDSNSPLHF,TGCGCCAGCAGCTTGGACAGCAATTCACCCCTCCACTTT
TRBD2,TRBJ2-3,.,TRBV7-2,CASSLTSASTDTQYF,TGTGCCAGCAGCCTGACTAGCGCCAGCACAGATACGCAGTATTTT
TRBD2,TRBJ2-6,.,TRBV5-1,CASSPGGNSGANVLTF,TGCGCCAGCAGCCCGGGGGGGAACTCTGGGGCCAACGTCCTGACTTTC
TRBD2,TRBJ2-3,.,TRBV6-6,CASYRTSGTDTQYF,TGTGCCAGCTATAGGACTAGCGGCACAGATACGCAGTATTTT
TRBD1,TRBJ1-3,few,TRBV28,CASSLPASGGGNTIYF,TGTGCCAGCAGTTTACCTGCTTCAGGGGGGGGAAACACCATATATTTT
TRBD1,TRBJ1-2,.,TRBV6-5,CASRRQGDGYTF,TGTGCCAGCAGGAGACAGGGCGATGGCTACACCTTC
TRBD2,TRBJ2-3,.,TRBV4-2,CASSPLISGRITDTQYF,TGTGCCAGCAGCCCGTTGATTAGCGGGAGAATTACAGATACGCAGTATTTT
TRBD1,TRBJ1-5,.,TRBV12-5,CASGSLGQGVNNQPQHF,TGTGCTAGTGGTTCGTTGGGACAGGGGGTCAACAATCAGCCCCAGCATTTT
.,TRBJ2-7,.,TRBV10-3,CAISGSSDYEQYF,TGTGCCATCAGTGGTAGCTCAGACTACGAGCAGTACTTC
.,TRBJ2-7,.,TRBV9,CASSGAGYEQYF,TGTGCCAGCAGCGGCGCAGGGTACGAGCAGTACTTC
.,TRBJ2-7,.,TRBV5-1,CASSLASVYSYEQYF,TGCGCCAGCAGCTTGGCCTCGGTATACTCCTACGAGCAGTACTTC
.,TRBJ1-5,few,TRBV30,CAWSPSLRNQPQHF,TGTGCCTGGAGTCCGTCCCTTCGCAATCAGCCCCAGCATTTT
.,TRBJ2-1,.,TRBV7-2,CASSPPLGGRYNEQFF,TGTGCCAGCAGCCCCCCCCTCGGAGGTAGATACAATGAGCAGTTCTTC
.,TRBJ1-5,.,TRBV7-2,CASSFGVNQPQHF,TGTGCCAGCAGCTTCGGGGTGAATCAGCCCCAGCATTTT
TRBD1,TRBJ1-2,few,TRBV11-2,CASSPLTGGNGYTF,TGTGCCAGCAGCCCACTGACAGGGGGAAATGGCTACACCTTC
.,TRBJ2-2,.,TRBV6-5,CASSAGSSGELFF,TGTGCCAGCAGCGCAGGAAGCTCCGGGGAGCTGTTTTTT
TRBD1,TRBJ2-3,.,TRBV5-1,CASSALGQVGTDTQYF,TGCGCCAGCAGCGCATTGGGACAGGTGGGCACAGATACGCAGTATTTT
TRBD2,TRBJ2-1,.,TRBV15,CATSRDRREGHEQFF,TGTGCCACCAGCAGAGATAGGCGGGAGGGCCATGAGCAGTTCTTC
.,TRBJ1-3,once,TRBV27,CASSPHDRSSGNTIYF,TGTGCCAGCAGTCCTCATGACAGGTCCTCTGGAAACACCATATATTTT
TRBD1,TRBJ1-6,.,TRBV7-2,CASSQRQGWPLHF,TGTGCCAGCAGCCAAAGACAGGGATGGCCCCTCCACTTT
TRBD1,TRBJ2-1,.,TRBV7-2,CASSLGTGVGALHEQFF,TGTGCCAGCAGCTTGGGGACAGGAGTCGGCGCCCTCCATGAGCAGTTCTTC
.,TRBJ2-7,once,TRBV7-2,CASSLVGGPDYEQYF,TGTGCCAGCAGCTTAGTTGGGGGACCGGACTACGAGCAGTACTTC